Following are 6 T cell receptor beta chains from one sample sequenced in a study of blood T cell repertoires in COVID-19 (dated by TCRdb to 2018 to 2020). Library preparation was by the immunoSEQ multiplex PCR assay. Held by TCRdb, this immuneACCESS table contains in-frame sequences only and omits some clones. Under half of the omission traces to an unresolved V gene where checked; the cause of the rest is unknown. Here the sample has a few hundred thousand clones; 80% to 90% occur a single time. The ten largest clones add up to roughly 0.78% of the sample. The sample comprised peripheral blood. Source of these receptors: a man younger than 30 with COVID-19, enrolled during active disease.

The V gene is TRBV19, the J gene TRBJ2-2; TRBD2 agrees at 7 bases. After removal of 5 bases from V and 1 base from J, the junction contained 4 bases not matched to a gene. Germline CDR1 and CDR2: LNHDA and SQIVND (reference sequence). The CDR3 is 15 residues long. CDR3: CASSGAGWNTGELFF. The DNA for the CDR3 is TGTGCCAGTAGTGGAGCGGGATGGAACACCGGGGAGCTGTTTTTT.

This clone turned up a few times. This CDR3 reads CAISESYSSGNTIYF. The DNA for the CDR3 is TGTGCCATCAGTGAGTCGTACAGCTCTGGAAACACCATATATTTT. This chain links TRBV10-3 with TRBJ1-3; no firm D call. V lost 0 bases and J lost 0, with 6 bases in between. The CDR3 is made up of 15 amino acids. Germline V gene lookup returns CDR1 ENHRY and CDR2 SYGVKD.

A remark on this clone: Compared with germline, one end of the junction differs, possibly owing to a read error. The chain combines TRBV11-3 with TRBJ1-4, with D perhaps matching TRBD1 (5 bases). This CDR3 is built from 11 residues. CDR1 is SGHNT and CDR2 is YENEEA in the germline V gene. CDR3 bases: TGTGCCAGCAGCTCGGGACTGCTCTTGTCTTTT. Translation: CASSSGLLLSF.

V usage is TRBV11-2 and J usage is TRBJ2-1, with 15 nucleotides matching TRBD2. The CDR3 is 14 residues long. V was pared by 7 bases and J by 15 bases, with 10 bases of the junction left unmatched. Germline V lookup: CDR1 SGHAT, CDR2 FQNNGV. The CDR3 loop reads CASTLGLAGGPVFF. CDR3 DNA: TGTGCCAGCACCCTCGGACTAGCGGGGGGGCCGGTGTTCTTC.

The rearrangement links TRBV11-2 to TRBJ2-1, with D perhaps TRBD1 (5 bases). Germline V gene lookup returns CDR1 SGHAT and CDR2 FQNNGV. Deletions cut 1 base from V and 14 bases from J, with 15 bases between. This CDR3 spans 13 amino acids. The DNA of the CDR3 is TGTGCCAGCAGCTTAGGCGCCCTTGTAGGGGAGTTCTTC. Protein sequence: CASSLGALVGEFF.

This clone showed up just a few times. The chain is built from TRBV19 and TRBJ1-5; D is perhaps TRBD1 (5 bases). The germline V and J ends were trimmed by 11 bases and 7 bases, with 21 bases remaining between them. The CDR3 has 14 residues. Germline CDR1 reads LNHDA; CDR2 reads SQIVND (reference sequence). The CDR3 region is CAVQGALREQPQHF. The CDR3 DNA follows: TGTGCCGTACAAGGGGCCTTGCGGGAGCAGCCCCAGCATTTT. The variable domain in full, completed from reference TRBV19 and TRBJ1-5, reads DGGITQSPKYLFRKEGQNVTLSCEQNLNHDAMYWYRQDPGQGLRLIYYSQIVNDFQKGDIAEGYSVSREKKESFPLTVTSAQKNPTAFYLCAVQGALREQPQHFGDGTRLSIL.